The rows below give T cell receptor beta chains drawn from one sample of a study of T-cell reconstitution after alpha-beta-depleted transplantation in children. In TCRdb, the PCR reads were re-called with MiXCR into one record per CDR3 protein. The table lists 65,000 to 85,000 distinct CDR3 sequences, roughly 10% of them singletons. The specimen comprised PBMCs, sampled before TCRalphabeta/CD19-depleted stem cell transplant. Receptors were obtained from a boy younger than 18 with acute myeloid leukemia, due to receive a stem cell transplant. Both conserved end residues are part of each CDR3. The D gene is left open where the match is weak. Not all rows give a size; the values are once, few, many and, for expanded clones, a class.

J: TRBJ1-3; D: NA; size: many; V: TRBV5-1; CDR3: CASSLGGLLSGNTIYF; DNA: TGCGCCAGCAGCTTGGGGGGACTGCTCTCTGGAAACACCATATATTTT
J: TRBJ1-4; D: NA; size: many; V: TRBV5-1; CDR3: CASSLGRQAKNEKLFF; DNA: TGCGCCAGCAGCTTGGGCCGGCAGGCGAAGAATGAAAAACTGTTTTTT
J: TRBJ2-3; D: TRBD2; size: many; V: TRBV20-1; CDR3: CSARSPSGFTDTQYF; DNA: TGCAGTGCTAGATCGCCTAGCGGTTTTACAGATACGCAGTATTTT
J: TRBJ2-3; D: NA; size: many; V: TRBV20-1; CDR3: CSARGWSGRETDTQYF; DNA: TGCAGTGCTAGAGGGTGGAGCGGGCGAGAGACAGATACGCAGTATTTT
J: TRBJ2-3; D: NA; size: many; V: TRBV20-1; CDR3: CSASVGTDTQYF; DNA: TGCAGTGCTAGTGTGGGCACAGATACGCAGTATTTT
J: TRBJ1-2; D: TRBD1; size: many; V: TRBV29-1; CDR3: CSVEDRDRGEYGYTF; DNA: TGCAGCGTTGAAGATCGGGACAGGGGAGAGTATGGCTACACCTTC
J: TRBJ1-4; D: NA; size: few; V: TRBV11-2; CDR3: CASSLRAAESEKLFF; DNA: TGTGCCAGCAGCTTAAGGGCGGCGGAGTCAGAAAAACTGTTTTTT
J: TRBJ2-1; D: TRBD2; size: NA; V: TRBV27; CDR3: CASSLTGGRLRVSHNEQFF; DNA: TGTGCCAGCAGTTTAACGGGGGGTCGCCTGAGGGTTTCGCACAATGAGCAGTTCTTC
J: TRBJ2-2; D: TRBD2; size: many; V: TRBV5-1; CDR3: CASSFSSGRNTGELFF; DNA: TGCGCCAGCAGCTTTTCTAGCGGGAGGAACACCGGGGAGCTGTTTTTT
J: TRBJ2-2; D: TRBD2; size: many; V: TRBV20-1; CDR3: CSGLAGAVTGELFF; DNA: TGCAGTGGACTAGCGGGAGCGGTCACCGGGGAGCTGTTTTTT
J: TRBJ2-7; D: NA; size: NA; V: TRBV7-9; CDR3: CASVPTGSPYEQYF; DNA: TGTGCCAGCGTACCGACAGGCTCCCCCTACGAGCAGTACTTC
J: TRBJ2-3; D: NA; size: many; V: TRBV7-6; CDR3: CASSLGSSTDTQYF; DNA: TGTGCCAGCAGCTTAGGGTCGAGCACAGATACGCAGTATTTT
J: TRBJ1-1; D: TRBD1; size: many; V: TRBV7-9; CDR3: CASSFGTGGAGTEAFF; DNA: TGTGCCAGCAGCTTCGGGACAGGGGGCGCCGGGACTGAAGCTTTCTTT
J: TRBJ2-3; D: NA; size: few; V: TRBV5-1; CDR3: CASSSDPQDTQYF; DNA: TGCGCCAGCAGCTCCGACCCTCAAGATACGCAGTATTTT
J: TRBJ2-3; D: NA; size: NA; V: TRBV18; CDR3: CASSPLNQGLRTDTQYF; DNA: TGTGCCAGCTCACCACTTAATCAGGGGCTACGCACAGATACGCAGTATTTT
J: TRBJ2-7; D: NA; size: many; V: TRBV12-3/TRBV12-4; CDR3: CASGGEQYF; DNA: TGTGCCAGCGGGGGGGAGCAGTACTTC
J: TRBJ1-1; D: TRBD1; size: many; V: TRBV7-9; CDR3: CASSLGTGVTEAFF; DNA: TGTGCCAGCAGCTTGGGTACAGGGGTTACTGAAGCTTTCTTT
J: TRBJ1-4; D: NA; size: many; V: TRBV9; CDR3: CASSGHRGRPVTNEKLFF; DNA: TGTGCCAGCAGCGGCCACAGAGGACGGCCGGTCACTAATGAAAAACTGTTTTTT
J: TRBJ2-5; D: NA; size: many; V: TRBV24-1; CDR3: CATSRGETQYF; DNA: TGTGCCACGTCCCGGGGAGAGACCCAGTACTTC
J: TRBJ2-5; D: NA; size: many; V: TRBV5-1; CDR3: CASSGDGRQETQYF; DNA: TGCGCCAGCAGCGGGGACGGCCGCCAAGAGACCCAGTACTTC
J: TRBJ2-7; D: NA; size: many; V: TRBV5-5; CDR3: CASSLPGAGEQYF; DNA: TGTGCCAGCAGCTTGCCGGGAGCTGGCGAGCAGTACTTC
J: TRBJ1-2; D: TRBD1; size: few; V: TRBV5-6; CDR3: CASSTGQGVYGYTF; DNA: TGTGCCAGCAGCACGGGACAGGGTGTCTATGGCTACACCTTC
J: TRBJ1-1; D: NA; size: many; V: TRBV12-3/TRBV12-4; CDR3: CASRPGTINTEAFF; DNA: TGTGCCAGCAGACCCGGGACAATCAACACTGAAGCTTTCTTT
J: TRBJ2-5; D: NA; size: NA; V: TRBV5-6; CDR3: CAMGPAHNWETQYF; DNA: TGTGCCATGGGCCCCGCGCATAACTGGGAGACCCAGTACTTC
J: TRBJ2-4; D: NA; size: many; V: TRBV12-3/TRBV12-4; CDR3: CASEDSLAKNIQYF; DNA: TGTGCCAGCGAGGACAGCCTAGCCAAAAACATTCAGTACTTC
J: TRBJ1-1; D: TRBD1; size: many; V: TRBV18; CDR3: CASSLRWDRVNTEAFF; DNA: TGTGCCAGCTCACTGAGGTGGGACAGGGTGAACACTGAAGCTTTCTTT
J: TRBJ1-2; D: TRBD1; size: many; V: TRBV5-6; CDR3: CASSPVGQGDGYTF; DNA: TGTGCCAGCAGCCCCGTAGGACAGGGAGATGGCTACACCTTC
J: TRBJ2-1; D: NA; size: many; V: TRBV6-5; CDR3: CASGDSYNEQFF; DNA: TGTGCCAGCGGGGACTCCTACAATGAGCAGTTCTTC
J: TRBJ2-1; D: TRBD2; size: many; V: TRBV5-1; CDR3: CASSWGTSGGHYNEQFF; DNA: TGCGCCAGCAGCTGGGGGACTAGCGGGGGGCATTACAATGAGCAGTTCTTC
J: TRBJ2-1; D: TRBD2; size: many; V: TRBV6-2/TRBV6-3; CDR3: CASRQRGSGRNNEQFF; DNA: TGTGCCAGCAGACAACGGGGTAGCGGGAGGAACAATGAGCAGTTCTTC
J: TRBJ2-3; D: NA; size: few; V: TRBV6-6; CDR3: CASSSVRTDTQYF; DNA: TGTGCCAGCAGTAGCGTCCGCACAGATACGCAGTATTTT
J: TRBJ1-4; D: NA; size: many; V: TRBV9; CDR3: CASSAENEKLFF; DNA: TGTGCCAGCAGCGCAGAGAATGAAAAACTGTTTTTT
J: TRBJ2-7; D: NA; size: many; V: TRBV7-9; CDR3: CASSPVGLTRYEQYF; DNA: TGTGCCAGCAGCCCCGTCGGGCTAACCCGTTACGAGCAGTACTTC
J: TRBJ2-1; D: NA; size: many; V: TRBV6-1; CDR3: CASSAGTPSYNEQFF; DNA: TGTGCCAGCAGTGCCGGGACACCTTCCTACAATGAGCAGTTCTTC
J: TRBJ2-7; D: TRBD1; size: many; V: TRBV28; CDR3: CASSRAAGGAFYEQYF; DNA: TGTGCCAGCAGCCGGGCGGCAGGGGGCGCTTTCTACGAGCAGTACTTC
J: TRBJ2-7; D: TRBD1; size: many; V: TRBV20-1; CDR3: CSARTDRVEQYF; DNA: TGCAGTGCTAGAACGGACAGGGTCGAGCAGTACTTC
J: TRBJ2-1; D: TRBD1; size: many; V: TRBV29-1; CDR3: CSGEDRVPFSFSSSYNEQFF; DNA: TGCAGCGGTGAGGACAGGGTCCCGTTTTCTTTTTCCAGCTCCTACAATGAGCAGTTCTTC
J: TRBJ2-2; D: TRBD2; size: many; V: TRBV10-3; CDR3: CAISGVSGISSTGELFF; DNA: TGTGCCATCAGTGGGGTTAGCGGGATATCGAGCACCGGGGAGCTGTTTTTT
J: TRBJ1-5; D: NA; size: NA; V: TRBV7-8; CDR3: CASSFSLDRAYSLNNQPQHF; DNA: TGTGCCAGCAGCTTCTCTTTAGACCGAGCCTACTCCCTTAACAATCAGCCCCAGCATTTT
J: TRBJ2-5; D: NA; size: many; V: TRBV5-1; CDR3: CASSLEVGPGETQYF; DNA: TGCGCCAGCAGCTTGGAGGTGGGGCCCGGGGAGACCCAGTACTTC
J: TRBJ2-5; D: TRBD2; size: many; V: TRBV3-1; CDR3: CASSLATSGGEETQYF; DNA: TGTGCCAGCAGCCTCGCGACTAGCGGGGGGGAAGAGACCCAGTACTTC
J: TRBJ2-1; D: TRBD1; size: many; V: TRBV4-2; CDR3: CASSIRDRVEHEQFF; DNA: TGTGCCAGCAGCATTAGGGACAGGGTTGAACATGAGCAGTTCTTC
J: TRBJ2-1; D: TRBD2; size: NA; V: TRBV5-5; CDR3: CASSFLAAKGSEQFF; DNA: TGTGCCAGCAGCTTCCTAGCGGCTAAAGGGAGTGAGCAGTTCTTC
J: TRBJ1-5; D: NA; size: many; V: TRBV3-1; CDR3: CASSQGFANQPQHF; DNA: TGTGCCAGCAGCCAGGGATTCGCAAATCAGCCCCAGCATTTT
J: TRBJ2-3; D: TRBD2; size: many; V: TRBV27; CDR3: CASSLSGLAGVASTDTQYF; DNA: TGTGCCAGCAGTTTATCGGGACTAGCGGGGGTAGCTAGCACAGATACGCAGTATTTT
J: TRBJ2-4; D: NA; size: few; V: TRBV5-5; CDR3: CASSLKKADVAKNIQYF; DNA: TGTGCCAGCAGCTTGAAGAAGGCGGACGTAGCCAAAAACATTCAGTACTTC
J: TRBJ1-5; D: NA; size: many; V: TRBV20-1; CDR3: CSARGQAYQPQHF; DNA: TGCAGTGCTAGGGGCCAGGCTTATCAGCCCCAGCATTTT
J: TRBJ2-1; D: NA; size: many; V: TRBV12-3/TRBV12-4; CDR3: CASSRIRDYNEQFF; DNA: TGTGCCAGCAGTCGCATAAGGGACTACAATGAGCAGTTCTTC
J: TRBJ2-5; D: NA; size: many; V: TRBV7-2; CDR3: CASRMTGPATETQYF; DNA: TGTGCCAGCAGAATGACAGGCCCTGCCACGGAGACCCAGTACTTC
J: TRBJ1-5; D: NA; size: many; V: TRBV27; CDR3: CASSSSIWQPQHF; DNA: TGTGCCAGCAGCTCCAGTATCTGGCAGCCCCAGCATTTT
J: TRBJ2-2; D: NA; size: NA; V: TRBV5-1; CDR3: CASSLAEGSDGELFF; DNA: TGCGCCAGCAGCTTGGCCGAAGGGTCGGACGGGGAGCTGTTTTTT
J: TRBJ2-1; D: NA; size: many; V: TRBV24-1; CDR3: CATSEAVQNNEQFF; DNA: TGTGCCACCAGTGAAGCGGTACAGAACAATGAGCAGTTCTTC
J: TRBJ2-7; D: NA; size: many; V: TRBV29-1; CDR3: CSVVGRAAEQYF; DNA: TGCAGCGTTGTGGGACGAGCCGCGGAGCAGTACTTC
J: TRBJ2-3; D: TRBD2; size: NA; V: TRBV4-3; CDR3: CASSLSGSSGSWTDTQYF; DNA: TGCGCCAGCAGCCTAAGTGGTTCTAGCGGGAGTTGGACAGATACGCAGTATTTT
J: TRBJ2-3; D: TRBD2; size: many; V: TRBV7-9; CDR3: CASSLVGSGRAIDTQYF; DNA: TGTGCCAGCAGCTTAGTCGGTAGCGGGAGGGCCATAGATACGCAGTATTTT
J: TRBJ1-2; D: NA; size: many; V: TRBV6-5; CDR3: CASSRENRVHGYTF; DNA: TGTGCCAGCAGCCGGGAAAACAGGGTACATGGCTACACCTTC
J: TRBJ1-5; D: NA; size: NA; V: TRBV30; CDR3: CAWERGGNSNQPQHF; DNA: TGTGCCTGGGAGAGGGGCGGGAATAGCAATCAGCCCCAGCATTTT
J: TRBJ2-1; D: TRBD2; size: many; V: TRBV20-1; CDR3: CSVGGLAYNEQFF; DNA: TGCAGTGTTGGGGGACTAGCGTACAATGAGCAGTTCTTC
J: TRBJ2-1; D: NA; size: many; V: TRBV12-3/TRBV12-4; CDR3: CASSLLDVF; DNA: TGTGCCAGCAGTTTATTAGACGTCTTC